The following is a TCR beta chain sequence with its context. The source of the sample is a study of blood T cell repertoires in COVID-19. Study information: Samples of COVID-19 (acute and convalescent) were obtained from the United States, Italy and Spain. PBMCs, B-cell-depleted T cells, or T cells were the source of the cDNA or gDNA that made up the material.

Per the original data handling: Nucleated cell number was recorded as an estimate derived from reference gene primer amplification. Here immunoSEQ multiplex PCR was the method, and the copy in TCRdb shows in-frame clones only, minus some. That table furnishes V, J and clone size, whereas the DNA furnished D and trimming. The sample contains 75,000 to 100,000 clones, over 80% of which appear only once. The receptor was isolated from a human donor in a cohort sampled during active COVID-19. Source material: peripheral blood.

Written as DNA, the CDR3 is TGTGCCAGCAGCCAAGGGACAGATAGCAATCAGCCCCAGCATTTT. This encodes CASSQGTDSNQPQHF. The chain combines TRBV5-4 with TRBJ1-5, with TRBD1 matching over 7 bases. The germline V gene has CDR1 SGHNT and CDR2 YYREEE (reference sequence). V gave up 4 bases and J gave up 0 bases; unmatched junction bases: 4. The CDR3 consists of 15 residues.